This TCR beta chain originates from a study of CD4 and CD8 cells across lung adenocarcinoma regions. Only a few counts were recorded for this clonotype. Localized lung adenocarcinoma, a non-small cell lung cancer, affected the donors. TCRdb independently ran MiXCR on the PCR reads; one entry per CDR3 protein. This sample has around 20,000 distinct CDR3 sequences, with approximately 50% found just once. Sequencing input: CD8+ T cells from the center of a lung tumor. The clonotype was recovered from a female donor with lung adenocarcinoma. The CD4 and CD8 labels of this study may be unreliable.

The CDR3 spells CASSLDRRNTGELFF. The CDR3 nucleotides read TGTGCCAGCAGCTTAGATCGCAGGAACACCGGGGAGCTGTTTTTT. J is TRBJ2-2 and V is TRBV11-2; D ambiguous. The V gene's germline CDR1 is SGHAT and CDR2 FQNNGV. V was pared by 0 bases and J by 1 base, with 6 bases between. The CDR3 has 15 amino acids.